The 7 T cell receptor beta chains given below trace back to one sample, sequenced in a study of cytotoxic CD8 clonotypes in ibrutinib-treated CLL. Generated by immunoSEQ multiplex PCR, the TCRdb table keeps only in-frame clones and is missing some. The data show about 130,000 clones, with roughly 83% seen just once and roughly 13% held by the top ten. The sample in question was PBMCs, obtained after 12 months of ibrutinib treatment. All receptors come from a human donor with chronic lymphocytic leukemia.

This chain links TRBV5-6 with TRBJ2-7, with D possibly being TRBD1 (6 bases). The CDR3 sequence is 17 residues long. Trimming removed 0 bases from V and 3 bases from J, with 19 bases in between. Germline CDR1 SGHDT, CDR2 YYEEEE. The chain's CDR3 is CASSLGFGLGAFYEQYF. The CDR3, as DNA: TGTGCCAGCAGCTTGGGTTTCGGTTTGGGGGCGTTCTACGAGCAGTACTTC.

The CDR3 DNA reads as TGTGCCAGCAGCCCAAACGGAGTTAGCAATCAGCCCCAGCATTTT. Protein sequence: CASSPNGVSNQPQHF. The chain is built from TRBV9 and TRBJ1-5; D unresolved. CDR1 is SGDLS and CDR2 is YYNGEE in the germline V gene. This CDR3 contains 15 residues. V was shortened by 4 bases and J by 0 bases, with 11 bases between the two germline ends.

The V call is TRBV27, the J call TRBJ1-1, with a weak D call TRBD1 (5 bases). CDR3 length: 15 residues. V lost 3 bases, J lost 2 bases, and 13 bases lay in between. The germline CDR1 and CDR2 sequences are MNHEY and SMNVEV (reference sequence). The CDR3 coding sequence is TGTGCCAGCAGTTTGCTACCGGGACTTAACACTGAAGCTTTCTTT. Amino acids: CASSLLPGLNTEAFF.

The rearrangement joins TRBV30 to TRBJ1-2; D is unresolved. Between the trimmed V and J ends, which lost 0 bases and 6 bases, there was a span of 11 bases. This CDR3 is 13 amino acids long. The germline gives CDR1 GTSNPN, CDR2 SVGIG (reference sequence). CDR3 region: CAWSVQATNGYTF. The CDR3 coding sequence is TGTGCCTGGAGTGTACAAGCAACCAATGGCTACACCTTC.

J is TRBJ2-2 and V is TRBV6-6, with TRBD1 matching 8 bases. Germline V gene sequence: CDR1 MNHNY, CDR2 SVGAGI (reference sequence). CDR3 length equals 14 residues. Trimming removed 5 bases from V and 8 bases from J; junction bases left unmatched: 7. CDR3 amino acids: CASSTYGQGGELFF. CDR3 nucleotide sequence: TGTGCCAGCAGTACCTACGGACAGGGAGGGGAGCTGTTTTTT.

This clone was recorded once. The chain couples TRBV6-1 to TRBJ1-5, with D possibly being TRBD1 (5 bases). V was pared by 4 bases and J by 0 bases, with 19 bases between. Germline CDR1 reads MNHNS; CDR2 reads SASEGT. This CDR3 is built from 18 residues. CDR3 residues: CASSAGPMLLHSNQPQHF. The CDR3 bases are TGTGCCAGCAGTGCGGGACCGATGCTACTTCATAGCAATCAGCCCCAGCATTTT.

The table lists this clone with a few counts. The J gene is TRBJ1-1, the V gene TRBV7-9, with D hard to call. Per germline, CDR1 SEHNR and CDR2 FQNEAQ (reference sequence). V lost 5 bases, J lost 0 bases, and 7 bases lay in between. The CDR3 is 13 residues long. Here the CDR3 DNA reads TGTGCCAGCAGCCTCGACATGAACACTGAAGCTTTCTTT. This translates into CASSLDMNTEAFF.